This TCR beta chain originates from a study of shared clonotypes between healthy human individuals. Positive CCR7 selection of CD45RO-negative cells yielded the naive CD8 cells, and terminally differentiated effector memory CD45RA+ cells were excluded. Method: immunoSEQ multiplex PCR; TCRdb's copy keeps in-frame clones and lacks some. The sample lists some 2.1 million clones, about 94% occurring once. This TCR came from a man in his late teens or twenties in good health. Sequenced sample: naive CD8+ T cells sorted from blood.

Here the CDR3 DNA reads TGTGCCAGCAGTGACGGGACTAGCGGGGAATACGAGCAGTACTTC. Translating gives CASSDGTSGEYEQYF. V usage is TRBV6-1 and J usage is TRBJ2-7; the match to TRBD2 covers 13 bases. The CDR3 has 15 amino acids. V shed 3 bases, J shed 4 bases, and the junction held 3 bases outside the gene matches. Germline V gene lookup returns CDR1 MNHNS and CDR2 SASEGT.